This T cell receptor beta chain was recorded in a study of blood T cell repertoires in COVID-19. Study overall: Nucleic acid was either cDNA or gDNA, and it came from T cells, B-cell-depleted T cells, or PBMCs.

V shed 4 bases, J shed 1 base, and the junction held 3 bases outside the gene matches. CDR1 is MNHEY, CDR2 SMNVEV, per germline (reference sequence). This CDR3 comprises 16 residues. Original data processing: Reference gene primer amplification yielded estimated nucleated cell counts. Assay used: immunoSEQ multiplex PCR; TCRdb lists only in-frame clones, some missing. From that table come the V and J calls and clone size; the DNA was used to work out D and trimming. Of approximately 270,000 clones listed, about nine tenths were seen once; the top ten hold under 2.5%. This receptor was identified in a man between 50 and 59 years old with acute or convalescent COVID-19. The sample taken for sequencing was peripheral blood. The V gene is TRBV27, the J gene TRBJ2-2, with 10 bases fitting TRBD2. DNA for the CDR3: TGTGCCAGCAGTTCGGGACTAGCGCTGAACACCGGGGAGCTGTTTTTT. This codes for CASSSGLALNTGELFF.